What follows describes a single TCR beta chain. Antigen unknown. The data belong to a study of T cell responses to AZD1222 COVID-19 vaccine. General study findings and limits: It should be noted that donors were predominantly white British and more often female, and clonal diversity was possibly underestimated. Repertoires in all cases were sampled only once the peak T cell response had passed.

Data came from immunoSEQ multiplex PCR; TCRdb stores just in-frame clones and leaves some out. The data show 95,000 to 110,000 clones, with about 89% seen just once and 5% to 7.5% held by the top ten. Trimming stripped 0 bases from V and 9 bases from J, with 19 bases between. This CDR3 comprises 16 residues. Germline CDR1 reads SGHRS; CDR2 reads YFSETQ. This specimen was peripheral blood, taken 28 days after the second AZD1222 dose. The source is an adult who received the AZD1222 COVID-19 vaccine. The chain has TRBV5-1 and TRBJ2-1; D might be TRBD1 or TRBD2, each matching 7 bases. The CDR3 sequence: CASSLAQGEGPGEQFF. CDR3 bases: TGCGCCAGCAGCTTGGCCCAGGGGGAGGGCCCAGGTGAGCAGTTCTTC.